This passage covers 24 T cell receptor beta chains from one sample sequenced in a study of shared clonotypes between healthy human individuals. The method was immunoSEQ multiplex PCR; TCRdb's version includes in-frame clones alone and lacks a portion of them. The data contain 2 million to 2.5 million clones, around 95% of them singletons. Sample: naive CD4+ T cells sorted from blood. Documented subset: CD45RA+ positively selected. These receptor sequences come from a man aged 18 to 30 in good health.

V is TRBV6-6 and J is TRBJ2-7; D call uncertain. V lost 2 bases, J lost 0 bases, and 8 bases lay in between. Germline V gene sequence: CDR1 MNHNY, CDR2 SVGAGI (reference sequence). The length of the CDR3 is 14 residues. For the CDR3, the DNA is TGTGCCAGCAGTTACCCCGCGACCTCCTACGAGCAGTACTTC. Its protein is CASSYPATSYEQYF.

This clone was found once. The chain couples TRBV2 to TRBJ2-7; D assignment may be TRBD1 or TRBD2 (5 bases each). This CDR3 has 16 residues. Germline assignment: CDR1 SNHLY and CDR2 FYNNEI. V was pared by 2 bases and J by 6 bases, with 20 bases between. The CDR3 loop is CASSERGRDGQSEQYF. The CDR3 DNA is TGTGCCAGCAGTGAAAGGGGCCGGGACGGACAATCCGAGCAGTACTTC.

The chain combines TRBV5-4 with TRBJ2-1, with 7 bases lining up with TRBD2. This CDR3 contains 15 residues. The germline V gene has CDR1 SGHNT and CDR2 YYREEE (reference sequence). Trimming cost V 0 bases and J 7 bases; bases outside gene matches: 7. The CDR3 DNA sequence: TGTGCCAGCAGCTTGGTAAGCTCTAGCGGAAATGAGCAGTTCTTC. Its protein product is CASSLVSSSGNEQFF.

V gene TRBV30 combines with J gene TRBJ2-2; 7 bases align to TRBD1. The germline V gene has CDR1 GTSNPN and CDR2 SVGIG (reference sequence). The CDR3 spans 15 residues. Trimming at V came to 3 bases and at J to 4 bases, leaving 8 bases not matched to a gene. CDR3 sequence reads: CAWRETGSGTGELFF. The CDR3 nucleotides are TGTGCCTGGAGGGAGACAGGGTCGGGCACCGGGGAGCTGTTTTTT.

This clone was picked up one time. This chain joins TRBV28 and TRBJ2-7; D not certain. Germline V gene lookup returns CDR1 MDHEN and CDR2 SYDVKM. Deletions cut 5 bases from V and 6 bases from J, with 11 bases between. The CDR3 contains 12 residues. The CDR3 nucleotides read TGTGCCAGCAGTACCCCAGCTGGCGAGCAGTACTTC. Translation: CASSTPAGEQYF. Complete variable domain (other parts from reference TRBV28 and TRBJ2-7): DVKVTQSSRYLVKRTGEKVFLECVQDMDHENMFWYRQDPGLGLRLIYFSYDVKMKEKGDIPEGYSVSREKKERFSLILESASTNQTSMYLCASSTPAGEQYFGPGTRLTVT.

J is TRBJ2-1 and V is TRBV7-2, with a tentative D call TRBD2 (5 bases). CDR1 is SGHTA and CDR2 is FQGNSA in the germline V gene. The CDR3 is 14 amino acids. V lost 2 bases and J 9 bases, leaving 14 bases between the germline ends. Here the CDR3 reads CASSLRVSSGEQFF. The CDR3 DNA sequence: TGTGCCAGCAGCTTACGGGTCTCGAGCGGTGAGCAGTTCTTC.

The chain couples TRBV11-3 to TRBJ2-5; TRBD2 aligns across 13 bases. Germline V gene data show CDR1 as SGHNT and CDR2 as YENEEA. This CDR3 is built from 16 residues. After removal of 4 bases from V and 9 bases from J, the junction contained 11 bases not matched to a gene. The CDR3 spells CASSSGLAGPTGAQYF. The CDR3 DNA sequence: TGTGCCAGCAGCTCGGGACTAGCGGGACCCACTGGGGCCCAGTACTTC. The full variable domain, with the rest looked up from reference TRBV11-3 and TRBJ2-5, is EAGVVQSPRYKIIEKKQPVAFWCNPISGHNTLYWYLQNLGQGPELLIRYENEEAVDDSQLPKDRFSAERLKGVDSTLKIQPAELGDSAVYLCASSSGLAGPTGAQYFGPGTRLLVL.

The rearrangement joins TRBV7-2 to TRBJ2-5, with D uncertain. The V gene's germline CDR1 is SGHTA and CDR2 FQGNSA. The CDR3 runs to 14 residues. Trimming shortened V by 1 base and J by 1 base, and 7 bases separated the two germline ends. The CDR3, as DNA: TGTGCCAGCAGCTTAGTTTACAGCCAAGAGACCCAGTACTTC. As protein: CASSLVYSQETQYF.

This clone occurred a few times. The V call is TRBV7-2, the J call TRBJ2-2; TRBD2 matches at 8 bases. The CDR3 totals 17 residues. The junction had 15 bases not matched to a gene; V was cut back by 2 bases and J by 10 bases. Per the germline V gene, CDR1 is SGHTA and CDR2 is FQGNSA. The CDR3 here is CASSLRPPAGVSEELFF. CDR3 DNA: TGTGCCAGCAGCTTAAGACCCCCAGCGGGAGTGTCCGAGGAGCTGTTTTTT.

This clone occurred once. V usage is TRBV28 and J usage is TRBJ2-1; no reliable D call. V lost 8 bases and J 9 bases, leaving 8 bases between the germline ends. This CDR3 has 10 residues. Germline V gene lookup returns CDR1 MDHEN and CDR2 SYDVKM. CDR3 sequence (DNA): TGTGCCAGCGGAGCCGGTGAGCAGTTCTTC. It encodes CASGAGEQFF.

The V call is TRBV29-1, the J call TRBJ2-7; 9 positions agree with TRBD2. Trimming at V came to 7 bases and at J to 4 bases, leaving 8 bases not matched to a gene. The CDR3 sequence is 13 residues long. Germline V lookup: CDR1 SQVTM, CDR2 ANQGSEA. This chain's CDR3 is CSAALAGIYEQYF. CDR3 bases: TGCAGCGCCGCTCTAGCGGGGATATACGAGCAGTACTTC.

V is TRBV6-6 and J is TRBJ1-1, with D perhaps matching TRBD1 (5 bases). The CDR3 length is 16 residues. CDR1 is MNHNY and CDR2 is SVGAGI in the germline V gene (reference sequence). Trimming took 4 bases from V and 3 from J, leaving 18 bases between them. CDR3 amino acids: CASSSEITGHYTEAFF. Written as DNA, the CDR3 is TGTGCCAGCAGTTCCGAGATAACGGGGCACTACACTGAAGCTTTCTTT.

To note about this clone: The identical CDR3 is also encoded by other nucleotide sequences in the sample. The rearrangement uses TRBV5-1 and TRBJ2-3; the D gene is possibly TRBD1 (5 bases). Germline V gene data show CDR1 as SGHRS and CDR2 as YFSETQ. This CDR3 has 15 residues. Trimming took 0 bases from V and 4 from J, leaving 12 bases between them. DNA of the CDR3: TGCGCCAGCAGCTTGGGTCAGGGCGGCGCAGATACGCAGTATTTT. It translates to CASSLGQGGADTQYF.

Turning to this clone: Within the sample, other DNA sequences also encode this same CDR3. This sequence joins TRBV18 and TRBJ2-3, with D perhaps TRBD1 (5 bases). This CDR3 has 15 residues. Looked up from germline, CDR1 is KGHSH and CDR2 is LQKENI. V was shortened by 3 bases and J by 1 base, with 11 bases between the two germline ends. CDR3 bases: TGTGCCAGCTCACCGCCAGGGCGGCGCACAGATACGCAGTATTTT. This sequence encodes CASSPPGRRTDTQYF.

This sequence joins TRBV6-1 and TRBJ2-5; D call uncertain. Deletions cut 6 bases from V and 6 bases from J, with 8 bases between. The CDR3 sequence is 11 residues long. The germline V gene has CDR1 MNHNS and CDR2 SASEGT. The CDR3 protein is CASRTAQTQYF. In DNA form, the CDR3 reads TGTGCCAGCAGGACCGCACAGACCCAGTACTTC.

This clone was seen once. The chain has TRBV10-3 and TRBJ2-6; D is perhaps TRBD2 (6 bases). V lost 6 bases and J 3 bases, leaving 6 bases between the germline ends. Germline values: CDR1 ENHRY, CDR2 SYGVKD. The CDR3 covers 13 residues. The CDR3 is CAISGGGANVLTF. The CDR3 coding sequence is TGTGCCATCAGCGGGGGTGGGGCCAACGTCCTGACTTTC.

The CDR3 here is CASSLSLAGVYEQYF. CDR3 coding DNA: TGTGCCAGCAGTTTATCGTTAGCGGGAGTGTACGAGCAGTACTTC. The chain employs TRBV27 and TRBJ2-7; 9 nucleotides align to TRBD2. The germline V gene encodes CDR1 MNHEY and CDR2 SMNVEV (reference sequence). This CDR3 region has 15 residues. V was pared by 0 bases and J by 4 bases, with 4 bases of the junction left unmatched.

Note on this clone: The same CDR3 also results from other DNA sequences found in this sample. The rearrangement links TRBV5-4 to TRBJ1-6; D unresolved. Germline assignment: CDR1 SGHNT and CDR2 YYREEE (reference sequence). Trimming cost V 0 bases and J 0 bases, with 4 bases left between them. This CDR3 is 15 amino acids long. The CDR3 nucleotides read TGTGCCAGCAGCTTGGAAAGCTCCTATAATTCACCCCTCCACTTT. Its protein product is CASSLESSYNSPLHF.

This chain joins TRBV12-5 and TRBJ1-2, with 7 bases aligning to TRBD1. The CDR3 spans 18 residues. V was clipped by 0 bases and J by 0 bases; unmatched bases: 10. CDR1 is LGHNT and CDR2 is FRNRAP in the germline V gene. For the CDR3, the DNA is TGTGCTAGTGGTTTGGTACCCGGACAGGCGCCCGCTAACTATGGCTACACCTTC. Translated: CASGLVPGQAPANYGYTF.

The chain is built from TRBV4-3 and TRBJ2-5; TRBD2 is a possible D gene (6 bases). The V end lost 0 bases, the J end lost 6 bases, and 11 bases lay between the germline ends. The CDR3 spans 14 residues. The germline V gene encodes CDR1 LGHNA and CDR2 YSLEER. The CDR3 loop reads CASSQDVGGKTQYF. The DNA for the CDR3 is TGCGCCAGCAGCCAAGACGTGGGGGGAAAGACCCAGTACTTC.

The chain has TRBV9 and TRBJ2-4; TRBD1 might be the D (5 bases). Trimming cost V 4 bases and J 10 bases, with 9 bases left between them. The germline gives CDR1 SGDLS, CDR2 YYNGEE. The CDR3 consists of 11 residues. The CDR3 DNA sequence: TGTGCCAGCAGCACTGGGGCGATTCAGTACTTC. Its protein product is CASSTGAIQYF.

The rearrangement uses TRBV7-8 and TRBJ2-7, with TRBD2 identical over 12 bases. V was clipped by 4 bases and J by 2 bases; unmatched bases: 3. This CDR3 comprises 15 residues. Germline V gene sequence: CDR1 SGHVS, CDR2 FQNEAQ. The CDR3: CASSSGLAGTYEQYF. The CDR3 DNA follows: TGTGCCAGCAGCTCAGGACTAGCGGGGACCTACGAGCAGTACTTC.

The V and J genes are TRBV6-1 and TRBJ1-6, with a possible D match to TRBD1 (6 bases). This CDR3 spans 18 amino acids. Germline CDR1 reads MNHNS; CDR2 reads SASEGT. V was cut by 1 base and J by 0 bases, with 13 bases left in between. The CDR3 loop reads CASSEGNRVSSYNSPLHF. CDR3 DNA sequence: TGTGCCAGCAGTGAAGGCAACAGGGTGAGCTCCTATAATTCACCCCTCCACTTT.

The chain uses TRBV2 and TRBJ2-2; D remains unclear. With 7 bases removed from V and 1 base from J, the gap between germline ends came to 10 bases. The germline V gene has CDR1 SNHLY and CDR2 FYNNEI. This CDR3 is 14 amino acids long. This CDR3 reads CASNKERNTGELFF. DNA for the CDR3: TGTGCCAGCAACAAGGAGCGGAACACCGGGGAGCTGTTTTTT.